Here is one T cell receptor beta chain with its context. The specificity of this receptor is unknown. No base-level quality is on record; no much larger clone is a single base apart. The method behind the library was the immunoSEQ multiplex PCR assay. TCRdb provides this immuneACCESS table in a form limited to in-frame rearrangements. Some clones are lacking; in checked studies, under half of them reflect an unresolved V gene, and why the rest are absent is not known. This sample holds tens of thousands of clones; approximately 91% were observed only once. Over 0.4% of the sample lies in the top ten. Looking up the germline V gene yields CDR1 SGHTA and CDR2 FQGNSA. Germline trimming amounts to 5 bases on V and 4 bases on J, with 2 as the count of junction bases outside the gene matches. Measured from the cysteine to the phenylalanine, the CDR3 is 14 residues long. Left in the record is the CDR3 DNA by itself, 42 bases read in frame from the first base.

The data originate from a study of T cell changes during pregnancy in multiple sclerosis (dated by TCRdb to the late 2010s). Some background on the complete study: Changes in the T cell repertoire over the course of pregnancy were examined in this study in women with multiple sclerosis.

Sample: CD4+ T cells from peripheral blood mononuclear cells, taken in the third trimester of pregnancy. The chain uses TRBV7-2 and TRBJ2-7; 13 middle bases align to TRBD2. The source of this sequence is a female donor in good health, enrolled as a control in a pregnancy study. The CDR3 region has the sequence CASSGTSGKYEQYF. The nucleotides are TGTGCCAGCAGCGGGACTAGCGGGAAGTACGAGCAGTACTTC.